The 14 T cell receptor beta chains given below trace back to one sample, sequenced in a study of early T cells in non-severe SARS-CoV-2 infection. TCRdb analysed the 5' RACE reads with MiXCR anew, one entry per CDR3 protein. This table holds 45,000 to 60,000 distinct CDR3 sequences, 6.5% to 8.5% found once. Sequenced input: whole blood. These receptors came from an adult who was a healthcare worker with PCR-confirmed SARS-CoV-2 infection or an uninfected control (not recorded which).

This clonotype was counted at least ten times. V gene TRBV5-4 combines with J gene TRBJ2-3; 9 bases fit TRBD1. Germline V lookup: CDR1 SGHNT, CDR2 YYREEE (reference sequence). CDR3 length: 16 amino acids. V shed 3 bases and J 5 bases; nucleotides not matched to a gene: 10. CDR3 residues: CASSSEPGQGGDTQYF. For the CDR3, the DNA is TGTGCCAGCAGCTCAGAACCGGGACAGGGTGGAGATACGCAGTATTTT.

This clonotype was detected ten times or more. The V and J genes are TRBV6-2 or TRBV6-3 and TRBJ2-1, with 11 positions matching TRBD2. There are 16 residues in the CDR3. After removal of 5 bases from V and 4 bases from J, the junction contained 7 bases not matched to a gene. Germline values: CDR1 MNHEY, CDR2 SVGEGT. The CDR3 is CASSGGLADIYNEQFF. The CDR3 nucleotides are TGTGCCAGCAGTGGGGGACTAGCGGATATTTACAATGAGCAGTTCTTC.

This clonotype ranks as medium-sized (0.01 to 0.1%). This chain links TRBV11-2 with TRBJ2-5; D is perhaps TRBD2 (6 bases). Germline CDR1 is SGHAT and CDR2 is FQNNGV. The CDR3 length is 14 residues. V lost 3 bases and J 2 bases, leaving 10 bases between the germline ends. The CDR3 is CASSFVAGQETQYF. CDR3 bases: TGTGCCAGCAGCTTCGTTGCGGGGCAAGAGACCCAGTACTTC.

Only a few counts were recorded for this clonotype. This chain uses TRBV7-6 with TRBJ2-7; 7 bases fit TRBD1. Germline assignment: CDR1 SGHVS and CDR2 FNYEAQ. CDR3 length: 14 amino acids. The ends lost 4 bases at V and 4 bases at J; junction bases unmatched: 7. CDR3 DNA sequence: TGTGCCAGCAGCTCCCGACAGGGTCAGTACGAGCAGTACTTC. Amino acids: CASSSRQGQYEQYF.

This clonotype was found once. A much bigger clone sits one base away, suggesting this may be a read error. The chain joins TRBV11-2 to TRBJ2-7; TRBD2 matches at 8 bases. CDR3 length: 15 amino acids. CDR1 SGHAT and CDR2 FQNNGV come from the germline V gene. J was trimmed by 8 bases and V by 5 bases; bases with no gene match: 14. DNA of the CDR3: TGTGCCAGCAGCATCTCCGGGACTAGTGTGGGCAAGCAGTACTTC. Translation gives CASSISGTSVGKQYF.

This clonotype has ten or more counts. The V call is TRBV12-3 or TRBV12-4, the J call TRBJ2-7; possible D gene TRBD1, 6 bases. This CDR3 region has 12 residues. V lost 5 bases and J lost 6, with 11 bases in between. The DNA for the CDR3 is TGTGCCAGCAGTCGAAGAGGGGGCGAGCAGTACTTC. Its translation: CASSRRGGEQYF.

This clonotype was observed many times. This chain links TRBV29-1 with TRBJ1-1; D is uncertain. V was cut by 3 bases and J by 6 bases, with 17 bases left in between. This CDR3 comprises 14 residues. Germline V gene data show CDR1 as SQVTM and CDR2 as ANQGSEA. The CDR3 DNA reads TGCAGCGTTGATAGCAGTACGAGCGGGGCTGAAGCTTTCTTT. Amino acids: CSVDSSTSGAEAFF.

This clonotype was recorded many times. The chain combines TRBV5-1 with TRBJ2-3; D not certain. Germline-derived CDR1 and CDR2 are SGHRS and YFSETQ. Trimming took off 0 bases at V and 7 bases at J, with 9 bases between the two ends. CDR3 length: 13 residues. The CDR3 DNA sequence: TGCGCCAGCAGCTTGGAAGGGTTGAATACGCAGTATTTT. Its translation is CASSLEGLNTQYF.

This clonotype has just a few counts. The junction departs from the called germline gene at one end, perhaps through a read error. This chain connects TRBV7-2 to TRBJ2-7; tentatively, D is TRBD2 (6 bases). The V gene's germline CDR1 is SGHTA and CDR2 FQGNSA. There are 13 residues in the CDR3. CDR3 amino acids: CASRAGPGYEQYF. The CDR3 DNA sequence: TGCGCCAGCAGGGCGGGACCTGGTTACGAGCAGTACTTC.

This clonotype was found many times. The rearrangement joins TRBV18 to TRBJ2-7; possibly TRBD1 for D (5 bases). Germline lookup yields CDR1 KGHSH and CDR2 LQKENI. The V end was cut by 6 bases, the J end by 5 bases, with 20 bases between. This CDR3 is built from 15 residues. Written as DNA, the CDR3 is TGTGCCAGCTCCCGGAAGCAGGGATTATCTGACGAGCAGTACTTC. Translation gives CASSRKQGLSDEQYF. Full variable domain (outside the CDR3, taken from reference TRBV18 and TRBJ2-7): NAGVMQNPRHLVRRRGQEARLRCSPMKGHSHVYWYRQLPEEGLKFMVYLQKENIIDESGMPKERFSAEFPKEGPSILRIQQVVRGDSAAYFCASSRKQGLSDEQYFGPGTRLTVT.

The gene calls are TRBV11-2 and TRBJ2-1; 11 bases agree with TRBD2. The length of the CDR3 is 15 residues. Germline V CDR1 and CDR2: SGHAT, FQNNGV. V lost 5 bases, J lost 8 bases, and 8 bases stayed unmatched. Here the CDR3 DNA reads TGTGCCAGCAGCCTAACTAGCGGGGGAGGGGATGAGCAGTTCTTC. Translated, it gives CASSLTSGGGDEQFF.

The table lists this clonotype with many counts. The rearrangement links TRBV2 to TRBJ2-5, with 8 bases fitting TRBD1. The CDR3 covers 14 residues. V was clipped by 7 bases and J by 5 bases; unmatched bases: 9. Per germline, CDR1 SNHLY and CDR2 FYNNEI. The CDR3 is CASTIGQGGETQYF. Here the CDR3 DNA reads TGTGCCAGCACCATCGGACAGGGAGGCGAGACCCAGTACTTC.

In its sample, this clonotype was seen a few times. The rearrangement uses TRBV12-2 and TRBJ2-7; the table calls TRBD2, which could not be checked here. TRBV12-2 is a pseudogene locus. The CDR3 contains 19 residues. The CDR3 loop is CASRPSWGIAIPLSYEQYF. CDR3 in DNA: TGTGCAAGTCGCCCCTCCTGGGGGATAGCGATACCTCTCTCCTACGAGCAGTACTTC.

The genes are TRBV3-1 and TRBJ1-2; 8 bases align to TRBD1. Looked up from germline, CDR1 is LGHDT and CDR2 is YNNKEL (reference sequence). The CDR3 contains 16 residues. With V trimmed by 4 bases and J by 2 bases, 9 bases remained unmatched. This chain's CDR3 is CASSPTGEYINYGYTF. For the CDR3, the DNA is TGTGCCAGCAGCCCGACAGGGGAGTACATAAACTATGGCTACACCTTC.